The text below deals with one T cell receptor beta chain. Its antigen is not known. Positive CCR7 selection of CD45RO-negative cells yielded the naive CD8 cells, and terminally differentiated effector memory CD45RA+ cells were excluded. CDR1 is MDHEN and CDR2 is SYDVKM in the germline V gene. The V gene lost 7 bases and the J gene lost 4 bases, with 11 bases spanning the gap. The CDR3 has 12 amino acids. This entry is derived from a study of shared clonotypes between healthy human individuals. General study points: Larger estimated richness was generally recorded for naive subsets relative to memory subsets.

Profiling relied on immunoSEQ multiplex PCR, and the TCRdb table lists in-frame clones only, not all of them. The sample contains about 600,000 clones, just under 97% of which appear only once. Material: naive CD8+ T cells sorted from blood. This rearrangement joins TRBV28 to TRBJ2-7; D ambiguous. The TCR originated in a woman in her twenties or thirties in good health. The chain's CDR3 is CASTDFKYEQYF. The CDR3 bases are TGTGCCAGCACGGATTTTAAATACGAGCAGTACTTC.